The sequence of this T cell receptor (beta chain) was determined in a study of CD8+ T cells in alopecia areata (dated by TCRdb to the late 2010s). Describing the broader study: The treated patients, all with moderate-to-severe alopecia areata, were enrolled in an open-label pilot trial of oral tofacitinib given at 5 to 10 mg twice daily. The SALT score, which quantifies the percentage of affected scalp surface area, was used to measure disease severity in treated patients. Clonality in the scalp was compared among normal scalp (n=4), patchy alopecia areata scalp (n=8), and alopecia totalis/universalis scalp (n=8). Amplification of TCRbeta CDR3 regions was done by immunoSEQ multiplex PCR using 35 Vbeta forward primers and 13 Jbeta reverse primers. Tofacitinib was administered for 6 to 18 months, and 6 months of follow-up off drug were then conducted to assess delayed response and recurrence. Tofacitinib-treated patients had biopsies at baseline and at 4 and 24 weeks of treatment, with a later scalp biopsy in several patients. In humans, TCRbeta sequencing was performed on scalp tissue and on sorted CD4+ and CD8+ peripheral blood T cells from healthy controls and from patients with patchy or totalis/universalis alopecia areata. The study used high-throughput TCRbeta sequencing to examine T cell clonal expansion in alopecia areata, in both the C3H/HeJ mouse model and human patients. The RNA source kit depended on sample type: the PAXgene miRNA kit for fixed scalp, the miRNeasy kit for PBMCs, and the RNeasy kit for mouse skin. Overall study outcomes, separate from this receptor: Shared TCR sequences between patients were less evident than in mice, which may be partly attributable to HLA diversity in the patient population. Lesional scalp, especially in alopecia totalis/universalis, showed higher clonality and more expanded CD8+ clones than normal scalp, suggesting antigenic drive. Unlike mouse skin, where gammadelta T cells dominate, normal human skin contains resident alphabeta T cells that get sequenced too, which complicates analysis of the scalp TCR repertoire. Because the treated cohort was small and had just a single nonresponder, larger studies are needed to establish links between baseline CD8+ expansion and response. Many expanded lesional clones were found to persist in scalp and blood during tofacitinib treatment, and relapse after treatment cessation may be partly explained by this persistence. With tofacitinib, both scalp clonality and the number of expanded CD8+ clones among the top 100 scalp clones went down significantly.

This clone came up a few times. Its antigen remains undetermined. Base qualities are missing; no much larger clone stands one base away. The time point label here, explained by the study, means: 4 weeks on oral tofacitinib. The sample's treatment or condition, from its label and the paper: oral pan-JAK inhibitor, 5-10 mg twice daily. Lesional scalp punch biopsies and peripheral blood were collected from alopecia areata patients. PBMCs were separated by density centrifugation and stained for CD3, CD4 and CD8, after which CD4+ and CD8+ T cells were sorted on a FACSAria. The library relied on the immunoSEQ multiplex PCR assay. To provide template for TCR sequencing, every sample had RNA extracted and reverse transcribed into cDNA. SuperScript III was used for first-strand cDNA synthesis, primed with a 2:1 mix of oligo-dT and random hexamers. A synthetic immune receptor repertoire was used to assess amplification bias, and residual bias was removed computationally. For the original study's pipeline: Raw reads were preprocessed to remove errors, and CDR3 was defined by IMGT conventions from the conserved cysteine to phenylalanine. Clonality was computed as 1 minus the Shannon entropy, with the entropy normalized by log2 of the number of productive unique TCRs. Whether each scalp clone was CD4 or CD8 was inferred by checking scalp TCRbeta sequences against the CD4 and CD8 repertoires from sorted blood. TCRdb holds this immuneACCESS table with in-frame rearrangements only. Some clones are missing; in checked studies, unresolved V genes explain under half, and the rest has no known cause. The D gene and trimming were derived from the DNA, and the V and J assignments and clone size from that table. The sample records some 220,000 clones, about 50% of which are singletons. The ten largest clones capture around 1.4% of the sample.

CDR1 and CDR2, per the germline V gene, are SGHDN and FVKESK. Measured from the cysteine to the phenylalanine, the CDR3 is 15 residues long. The sequence is cut down to CDR3 DNA, 45 bases in frame from base 1. The V end loses 1 base and the J end loses 0 bases, and a stretch of 8 bases separates them. The source material was CD4+ T cells sorted from blood, sampled at week 4, from a patient treated with tofacitinib. This clonotype was obtained from a human donor with alopecia areata. The rearranged chain carries TRBV14 and TRBJ2-3, with no confidently assigned D gene. The CDR3 amino acid sequence is: CASSQVLRSTDTQYF. The nucleotides read TGTGCCAGCAGCCAAGTACTACGTAGCACAGATACGCAGTATTTT.